These T cell receptor beta chains were read from a single sample in a study of cytomegalovirus exposure and HLA in healthy donors. The method was immunoSEQ multiplex PCR; TCRdb's version includes in-frame clones alone and lacks a portion of them. The sample has over 65,000 clones, approximately 71% seen once. Sequenced sample: PBMCs. The receptors come from a man aged 60-69 years in good health and CMV-seropositive. The CDR3 runs from the conserved cysteine through the conserved F or W. The order of the fields is V gene, D gene, clone size, CDR3 protein. The D gene is left open where the match is weak. The size entry is marked missing in some rows and otherwise reads once, few, many or a size class.

TRBV4-1,TRBD1,.,CASSQDSGQGFYNEQFF
TRBV2,.,once,CASSVQATANHGYTF
TRBV2,.,.,CASSTLYGEQFF
TRBV2,TRBD2,.,CASSEELAGAGTQYF
TRBV4-2,.,.,CASSQDLGGERRYGYTF
TRBV6-5,.,once,CASSYSIRGSYEQYF
TRBV19,.,.,CASSQAFRDTQYF
TRBV6-5,TRBD1,.,CASSYSNRGGSPLHF
TRBV5-8,.,few,CASSPGIAGNTIYF
TRBV4-1,.,.,CASGLGDEQYF
TRBV5-1,.,.,CASSLGAQGSPSQETQYF
TRBV5-6,TRBD2,.,CASSLASGRAFYNEQYF
TRBV2,.,.,CASSEQNYGYTF
TRBV10-2,.,.,CASSEFPARGNQPQHF
TRBV4-2,TRBD2,.,CATSGGLAGRGNEQFF
TRBV6-5,.,.,CASSYRGDTEAFF
TRBV6-4,TRBD1,.,CASSRDRGTEAFF
TRBV18,.,.,CASSRRQADRSGNTIYF
TRBV10-2,TRBD1,once,CASSADRGQPQHF
TRBV6-5,.,.,CASSYSPDGLYGYTF
TRBV7-8,.,.,CASSARGQSSGNTIYF
TRBV2,TRBD1,once,CASQTGGQEKLFF
TRBV6-1,.,.,CAGKGRAPSNYGYTF
TRBV29-1,.,.,CSVEQYQETQYF
TRBV11-1,TRBD1,few,CASTRDRGYNEQFF
TRBV7-9,TRBD2,few,CASSPRLAGVVNEQFF
TRBV11-2,.,.,CASSLSWTTTGELFF
TRBV7-9,TRBD1,few,CASSPWDSNYGYTF
TRBV5-4,TRBD2,.,CASSSGGGQETQYF
TRBV2,.,few,CASINQVYGELFF
TRBV5-4,.,few,CASSSFRARSGTQYF
TRBV5-6,.,.,CASTLTGHSYNEQFF
TRBV27,.,.,CASSRRGNSGNTIYF
TRBV5-4,.,.,CASSLEAESYEQYF
TRBV9,.,.,CASSLNEQGGQPQHF
TRBV5-5,.,.,CASSPTGGWSNQPQHF
TRBV19,.,.,CASSQAGGEQYF
TRBV11-3,.,.,CASSTSVGRAMETQYF
TRBV11-2,TRBD2,.,CASSLALAGGGHQNIQYF
TRBV5-4,TRBD1,.,CASSLRDRVNIQYF
TRBV4-2,TRBD1,once,CASSQKAGGNEKLFF
TRBV15,TRBD2,once,CATSTTQGLAGQSSYEQYF
TRBV11-3,.,.,CASSQPGQRDTIYF
TRBV28,TRBD1,few,CASRRTGRDEQYF
TRBV19,.,.,CASKAEGQETQYF
TRBV12-2,.,.,CASRSRGQGVYEQYF
TRBV19,TRBD1,.,CATPRTGSNTGELFF